The 13 T cell receptor beta chains in this list originate from one sample, sequenced in a study of blood T cell repertoires in COVID-19 (dated by TCRdb to 2018 to 2020). Libraries were built with the immunoSEQ multiplex PCR assay. Sourced from immuneACCESS, this table was stored by TCRdb with only in-frame sequences that have V and J called. A share of the clones is absent; for the studies checked, an unresolved V gene accounts for under half, and the remainder has no known explanation. The sample includes 100,000 to 150,000 clones, with about 93% observed a single time. Of the sample, approximately 2% falls within the top ten clones. The sequenced sample consisted of peripheral blood. These receptors came from a man aged 50 or older with COVID-19, enrolled during active disease.

The gene calls are TRBV2 and TRBJ1-4; D perhaps matches TRBD1 (5 bases). Trimming took off 3 bases at V and 5 bases at J, with 10 bases between the two ends. The CDR3 has 14 residues. CDR1 is SNHLY and CDR2 is FYNNEI in the germline V gene. CDR3 protein: CASSDRGGNEKLFF. CDR3 bases: TGTGCCAGCAGTGATCGGGGGGGGAATGAAAAACTGTTTTTT.

The rearrangement links TRBV15 to TRBJ2-5; 12 positions agree with TRBD2. Germline loops: CDR1 LNHNV, CDR2 YYDKDF (reference sequence). The CDR3 covers 18 residues. V trimming: 7 bases; J trimming: 2 bases; junction bases outside the gene matches: 14. In nucleotides, the CDR3 is TGTGCCACCAACTCAAGACTAGCGGGAGAGGTCGTGCAAGAGACCCAGTACTTC. Its protein product is CATNSRLAGEVVQETQYF.

J is TRBJ2-2 and V is TRBV11-3; 7 bases align to TRBD2. V shed 4 bases and J 1 base; nucleotides not matched to a gene: 0. Looked up from germline, CDR1 is SGHNT and CDR2 is YENEEA. The CDR3 spans 14 residues. CDR3 bases: TGTGCCAGCAGCTCTAGCGGGAACACCGGGGAGCTGTTTTTT. As protein: CASSSSGNTGELFF.

The chain employs TRBV10-2 and TRBJ2-1; TRBD2 agrees at 8 bases. Unmatched junction bases numbered 8, after V lost 1 base and J lost 0 bases. Germline values: CDR1 WSHSY, CDR2 SAAADI. The CDR3 is made up of 18 amino acids. The CDR3 DNA is TGCGCCAGCAGTGAGTTCGTCCTAGCGGGTCGCTCCTACAATGAGCAGTTCTTC. Translating gives CASSEFVLAGRSYNEQFF.

This chain connects TRBV6-5 to TRBJ1-4; D is possibly TRBD1 (6 bases). This CDR3 region has 14 residues. Germline values: CDR1 MNHEY, CDR2 SVGAGI. V was shortened by 2 bases and J by 7 bases, with 11 bases between the two germline ends. CDR3 in DNA: TGTGCCAGCAGTTACATGGCAGGGGCTGAAAAACTGTTTTTT. The encoded protein is CASSYMAGAEKLFF.

The chain combines TRBV24-1 with TRBJ2-1, with D possibly being TRBD1 (5 bases). Germline V gene lookup returns CDR1 KGHDR and CDR2 SFDVKD. This CDR3 has 12 amino acids. V lost 8 bases, J lost 3 bases, and 7 bases lay in between. The CDR3: CATTGNYNEQFF. In nucleotides, the CDR3 is TGTGCCACCACAGGGAACTACAATGAGCAGTTCTTC.

The rearrangement links TRBV2 to TRBJ2-5; TRBD2 aligns across 12 bases. This CDR3 spans 14 amino acids. Trimming took 4 bases from V and 3 from J; bases not matched to a gene: 0. Germline CDR1 reads SNHLY; CDR2 reads FYNNEI. CDR3 loop: CASSGTSGKETQYF. Written as DNA, the CDR3 is TGTGCCAGCAGTGGGACTAGCGGGAAAGAGACCCAGTACTTC.

V is TRBV7-9 and J is TRBJ1-4; 10 nucleotides agree with TRBD1. Germline values: CDR1 SEHNR, CDR2 FQNEAQ (reference sequence). Trimming cost V 5 bases and J 7 bases; bases outside gene matches: 7. This CDR3 has 15 amino acids. This chain's CDR3 is CASSLGTGESEKLFF. Here the CDR3 DNA reads TGTGCCAGCAGCCTCGGGACAGGGGAATCTGAAAAACTGTTTTTT.

The V gene is TRBV11-2, the J gene TRBJ1-4, with D possibly TRBD1 on 6 matching bases. The V and J ends lost 2 bases and 0 bases respectively, with 13 bases between them. Germline V lookup: CDR1 SGHAT, CDR2 FQNNGV. The CDR3 contains 17 residues. DNA for the CDR3: TGTGCCAGCAGCTTACGGGCCCGGACAGCAACTAATGAAAAACTGTTTTTT. This translates into CASSLRARTATNEKLFF.

The chain is built from TRBV11-2 and TRBJ2-2; TRBD2 matches at 12 bases. The V gene end was trimmed by 5 bases and the J gene end by 7 bases; junction bases not matched to a gene: 8. The CDR3 contains 16 residues. Germline assignment: CDR1 SGHAT and CDR2 FQNNGV. The chain's CDR3 is CASSPSLAGGGGELFF. The CDR3 bases are TGTGCCAGCAGCCCCTCCCTAGCGGGAGGGGGCGGGGAGCTGTTTTTT.

V and J are TRBV6-1 and TRBJ2-2; the match to TRBD2 covers 12 bases. V trimming: 4 bases; J trimming: 5 bases; junction bases outside the gene matches: 8. Per germline, CDR1 MNHNS and CDR2 SASEGT. This CDR3 has 17 residues. The CDR3, as DNA: TGTGCCAGCAGTGGACGGACCGGGACTAGCGGGACCGGGGAGCTGTTTTTT. It yields the protein CASSGRTGTSGTGELFF.

The J gene is TRBJ1-1, the V gene TRBV20-1; tentatively, D is TRBD1 (5 bases). V was pared by 3 bases and J by 8 bases, with 10 bases between. Germline V CDR1 and CDR2: DFQATT, SNEGSKA (reference sequence). The CDR3 consists of 11 residues. CDR3 residues: CSASIRGEAFF. CDR3 nucleotide sequence: TGCAGTGCTAGTATTCGGGGGGAAGCTTTCTTT.

The rearrangement uses TRBV30 and TRBJ2-7, with 9 bases identical to TRBD2. The junction had 10 bases not matched to a gene; V was cut back by 2 bases and J by 5 bases. This CDR3 spans 15 amino acids. CDR1 and CDR2 (germline): GTSNPN, SVGIG (reference sequence). The DNA for the CDR3 is TGTGCCTGGAGTCCAAGGGCGGGAGGGCCCCACGAGCAGTACTTC. Protein product: CAWSPRAGGPHEQYF.